The rows below give T cell receptor beta chains drawn from one sample of a study of T-cell reconstitution after alpha-beta-depleted transplantation in children. TCRdb recomputed calls from the PCR reads with MiXCR, one row per CDR3 protein. Of around 370,000 distinct CDR3 sequences listed, about a tenth are singletons. The material sequenced was PBMCs from the stem cell graft donor, taken from the stem cell graft. Receptors were obtained from a human donor who donated a stem cell graft to a child with acute lymphoblastic leukemia. The CDR3 runs from the conserved cysteine through the conserved F or W. The D gene is left open where the match is weak. Size values are once, few and many counts, or a class for expanded clones, and some rows have none.

d_gene: .
abundance: .
j_gene: TRBJ2-1
v_gene: TRBV5-1
CDR3aa: CASSLGVTDEQFF
CDR3nt: TGCGCCAGCAGCTTGGGGGTGACGGACGAGCAGTTCTTC

d_gene: .
abundance: few
j_gene: TRBJ2-2
v_gene: TRBV28
CDR3aa: CASSAPVGAKHTGELFF
CDR3nt: TGTGCCAGCAGTGCCCCCGTGGGCGCGAAGCACACCGGGGAGCTGTTTTTT

d_gene: .
abundance: few
j_gene: TRBJ2-5
v_gene: TRBV14
CDR3aa: CASSQERVQYF
CDR3nt: TGTGCCAGCAGCCAAGAGAGGGTCCAGTACTTC

d_gene: .
abundance: .
j_gene: TRBJ2-1
v_gene: TRBV25-1
CDR3aa: CASSMGYNEQFF
CDR3nt: TGTGCCAGCAGTATGGGATACAATGAGCAGTTCTTC

d_gene: TRBD2
abundance: few
j_gene: TRBJ2-1
v_gene: TRBV4-3
CDR3aa: CASSRSGLAFGRARNEQFF
CDR3nt: TGCGCCAGCAGCCGCTCGGGACTAGCCTTTGGAAGGGCACGGAATGAGCAGTTCTTC

d_gene: TRBD2
abundance: .
j_gene: TRBJ2-1
v_gene: TRBV12-3/TRBV12-4
CDR3aa: CASREGSGRSYEQFF
CDR3nt: TGTGCCAGCAGGGAGGGCAGCGGGAGGAGTTATGAGCAGTTCTTC

d_gene: TRBD2
abundance: many
j_gene: TRBJ2-1
v_gene: TRBV11-3
CDR3aa: CASSLEVPGTSGRVAPSSYNEQFF
CDR3nt: TGTGCCAGCAGCTTAGAGGTCCCCGGGACTAGCGGGAGAGTGGCCCCTAGCTCCTACAATGAGCAGTTCTTC

d_gene: TRBD2
abundance: .
j_gene: TRBJ2-2
v_gene: TRBV7-2
CDR3aa: CASSFSPGLANTRELFF
CDR3nt: TGTGCCAGCAGCTTCTCCCCAGGACTAGCGAACACCAGGGAGCTGTTTTTT

d_gene: TRBD2
abundance: .
j_gene: TRBJ2-1
v_gene: TRBV4-3
CDR3aa: CASSQAPQLSTSVGNEQFF
CDR3nt: TGCGCCAGCAGCCAAGCCCCCCAACTGTCGACTAGCGTAGGAAATGAGCAGTTCTTC

d_gene: TRBD2
abundance: .
j_gene: TRBJ2-2
v_gene: TRBV29-1
CDR3aa: CSVRREGRTGELFF
CDR3nt: TGCAGCGTTCGGCGGGAGGGCCGTACCGGGGAGCTGTTTTTT

d_gene: TRBD2
abundance: many
j_gene: TRBJ2-5
v_gene: TRBV7-2
CDR3aa: CASSLVGLAGSSETQYF
CDR3nt: TGTGCCAGCAGCTTAGTCGGACTAGCGGGAAGTTCAGAGACCCAGTACTTC

d_gene: .
abundance: few
j_gene: TRBJ1-5
v_gene: TRBV27
CDR3aa: CASSLSGPYSNQPQHF
CDR3nt: TGTGCCAGCAGTTTATCGGGCCCTTATAGCAATCAGCCCCAGCATTTT

d_gene: .
abundance: .
j_gene: TRBJ2-1
v_gene: TRBV7-3
CDR3aa: CASSPFYYPSGNEQFF
CDR3nt: TGTGCCAGCAGCCCTTTTTACTACCCTAGTGGCAATGAGCAGTTCTTC

d_gene: .
abundance: .
j_gene: TRBJ2-3
v_gene: TRBV29-1
CDR3aa: CSARTSDTQYF
CDR3nt: TGCAGCGCCCGAACTAGTGATACGCAGTATTTT

d_gene: .
abundance: few
j_gene: TRBJ2-6
v_gene: TRBV24-1
CDR3aa: CATQGSSGANVLTF
CDR3nt: TGTGCCACCCAGGGGTCCTCTGGGGCCAACGTCCTGACTTTC

d_gene: .
abundance: .
j_gene: TRBJ2-4
v_gene: TRBV20-1
CDR3aa: CSAPNLSRTAAKNIQYF
CDR3nt: TGCAGTGCTCCCAATCTTTCTAGGACGGCGGCCAAAAACATTCAGTACTTC

d_gene: TRBD2
abundance: .
j_gene: TRBJ2-1
v_gene: TRBV20-1
CDR3aa: CSATTGLAGGGSSYNEQFF
CDR3nt: TGCAGTGCTACTACGGGACTAGCGGGAGGAGGGAGCTCCTACAATGAGCAGTTCTTC

d_gene: TRBD2
abundance: .
j_gene: TRBJ2-7
v_gene: TRBV7-2
CDR3aa: CASSRTSGVYEQYF
CDR3nt: TGTGCCAGCAGCCGGACTAGCGGAGTCTACGAGCAGTACTTC

d_gene: .
abundance: few
j_gene: TRBJ1-5
v_gene: TRBV6-1
CDR3aa: CASSPWRQTDQPQHF
CDR3nt: TGTGCCAGCAGCCCCTGGCGACAGACCGATCAGCCCCAGCATTTT

d_gene: .
abundance: many
j_gene: TRBJ2-3
v_gene: TRBV5-1
CDR3aa: CASSPLGDTDTQYF
CDR3nt: TGCGCCAGCAGCCCCCTCGGGGACACAGATACGCAGTATTTT

d_gene: .
abundance: few
j_gene: TRBJ1-2
v_gene: TRBV6-2/TRBV6-3
CDR3aa: CASHQNYGYTF
CDR3nt: TGTGCCAGCCACCAGAACTATGGCTACACCTTC

d_gene: .
abundance: .
j_gene: TRBJ1-6
v_gene: TRBV5-1
CDR3aa: CASSSDRLSYNSPLHF
CDR3nt: TGCGCCAGCAGCTCCGACAGGCTCTCCTATAATTCACCCCTCCACTTT

d_gene: TRBD2
abundance: few
j_gene: TRBJ2-7
v_gene: TRBV18
CDR3aa: CASSPRTSAVYEQYF
CDR3nt: TGTGCCAGCTCACCCAGGACTAGCGCGGTGTACGAGCAGTACTTC

d_gene: TRBD2
abundance: .
j_gene: TRBJ2-1
v_gene: TRBV10-2
CDR3aa: CASSKTSGGYNEQFF
CDR3nt: TGCGCCAGCTCCAAAACTAGCGGGGGATACAATGAGCAGTTCTTC

d_gene: TRBD2
abundance: few
j_gene: TRBJ2-1
v_gene: TRBV6-2/TRBV6-3
CDR3aa: CASIGTSGVYAEQFF
CDR3nt: TGTGCCAGCATTGGGACTAGCGGGGTCTATGCGGAGCAGTTCTTC

d_gene: .
abundance: .
j_gene: TRBJ2-5
v_gene: TRBV7-2
CDR3aa: CASSLVSGHQETQYF
CDR3nt: TGTGCCAGCAGCTTAGTCTCCGGACACCAAGAGACCCAGTACTTC

d_gene: TRBD1
abundance: few
j_gene: TRBJ1-2
v_gene: TRBV4-1
CDR3aa: CASRTQGASGYTF
CDR3nt: TGCGCCAGCAGGACACAGGGGGCAAGTGGCTACACCTTC

d_gene: .
abundance: .
j_gene: TRBJ2-3
v_gene: TRBV7-8
CDR3aa: CASSLAAPGGRATQYF
CDR3nt: TGTGCCAGCAGCTTAGCGGCCCCAGGAGGCCGAGCTACGCAGTATTTT

d_gene: .
abundance: .
j_gene: TRBJ1-1
v_gene: TRBV4-3
CDR3aa: CASSQDAGLRTEAFF
CDR3nt: TGCGCCAGCAGCCAAGATGCAGGGCTGAGAACTGAAGCTTTCTTT

d_gene: TRBD2
abundance: few
j_gene: TRBJ2-1
v_gene: TRBV2
CDR3aa: CASSGRERPEQFF
CDR3nt: TGTGCCAGCAGTGGGCGGGAGAGGCCTGAGCAGTTCTTC

d_gene: .
abundance: .
j_gene: TRBJ1-3
v_gene: TRBV7-9
CDR3aa: CASSRRKESNTIYF
CDR3nt: TGTGCCAGCAGCCGACGCAAGGAAAGTAACACCATATATTTT

d_gene: TRBD1
abundance: few
j_gene: TRBJ1-1
v_gene: TRBV7-6
CDR3aa: CASSLPTGDTEAFF
CDR3nt: TGTGCCAGCAGCTTACCGACAGGGGACACTGAAGCTTTCTTT

d_gene: .
abundance: .
j_gene: TRBJ1-2
v_gene: TRBV19
CDR3aa: CASSMASYGYTF
CDR3nt: TGTGCCAGTAGTATGGCAAGTTATGGCTACACCTTC

d_gene: TRBD1
abundance: few
j_gene: TRBJ2-7
v_gene: TRBV5-6
CDR3aa: CASSLSAGGKFYEQYF
CDR3nt: TGTGCCAGCAGCTTGTCTGCAGGGGGTAAATTCTACGAGCAGTACTTC

d_gene: TRBD2
abundance: many
j_gene: TRBJ2-1
v_gene: TRBV4-3
CDR3aa: CASSHGLADNEQFF
CDR3nt: TGCGCCAGCAGCCACGGACTAGCGGACAATGAGCAGTTCTTC

d_gene: TRBD1
abundance: .
j_gene: TRBJ1-2
v_gene: TRBV28
CDR3aa: CASSSPGGGGYTF
CDR3nt: TGTGCCAGCAGCTCCCCAGGGGGCGGGGGCTACACCTTC

d_gene: TRBD2
abundance: many
j_gene: TRBJ2-1
v_gene: TRBV10-3
CDR3aa: CAISESGRVSYNEQFF
CDR3nt: TGTGCCATCAGTGAGAGCGGGAGGGTCTCCTACAATGAGCAGTTCTTC

d_gene: .
abundance: .
j_gene: TRBJ1-4
v_gene: TRBV4-1
CDR3aa: CASSQVDRLNEKLFF
CDR3nt: TGCGCCAGCAGCCAAGTCGACAGGCTTAATGAAAAACTGTTTTTT

d_gene: .
abundance: .
j_gene: TRBJ2-7
v_gene: TRBV7-8
CDR3aa: CASSGGGKSSYEQYF
CDR3nt: TGTGCCAGCAGCGGTGGCGGGAAGAGCTCCTACGAGCAGTACTTC

d_gene: TRBD1
abundance: .
j_gene: TRBJ1-6
v_gene: TRBV6-2/TRBV6-3
CDR3aa: CASSYVTGVGSPLHF
CDR3nt: TGTGCCAGCAGTTACGTGACAGGGGTCGGATCACCCCTCCACTTT

d_gene: TRBD1
abundance: many
j_gene: TRBJ2-1
v_gene: TRBV6-2/TRBV6-3
CDR3aa: CASSETGPFSYNEQFF
CDR3nt: TGTGCCAGCAGTGAGACAGGGCCTTTCTCCTACAATGAGCAGTTCTTC

d_gene: TRBD1
abundance: few
j_gene: TRBJ1-6
v_gene: TRBV6-7
CDR3aa: CASSYSIDRVKNSPLHF
CDR3nt: TGTGCCAGCAGTTACTCGATCGACAGGGTTAAGAATTCACCCCTCCACTTT

d_gene: .
abundance: .
j_gene: TRBJ1-4
v_gene: TRBV5-1
CDR3aa: CASSTGRGYDEKLFF
CDR3nt: TGCGCCAGCAGCACCGGACGGGGCTATGATGAAAAACTGTTTTTT

d_gene: .
abundance: many
j_gene: TRBJ2-4
v_gene: TRBV12-3/TRBV12-4
CDR3aa: CASSFLGARDIQYF
CDR3nt: TGTGCCAGCAGTTTTCTGGGGGCGAGGGACATTCAGTACTTC

d_gene: TRBD1
abundance: .
j_gene: TRBJ2-7
v_gene: TRBV9
CDR3aa: CASSVAGQVTYEQYF
CDR3nt: TGTGCCAGCAGCGTAGCCGGACAGGTTACCTACGAGCAGTACTTC

d_gene: .
abundance: .
j_gene: TRBJ2-2
v_gene: TRBV20-1
CDR3aa: CSATPLGLQDTGELFF
CDR3nt: TGCAGTGCTACCCCCCTGGGACTCCAGGACACCGGGGAGCTGTTTTTT

d_gene: TRBD2
abundance: few
j_gene: TRBJ2-5
v_gene: TRBV3-1
CDR3aa: CASSQDLVAGQETQYF
CDR3nt: TGTGCCAGCAGCCAAGATCTAGTAGCGGGACAAGAGACCCAGTACTTC

d_gene: .
abundance: few
j_gene: TRBJ2-7
v_gene: TRBV18
CDR3aa: CASSPGREGEQYF
CDR3nt: TGTGCCAGCTCACCAGGCAGGGAAGGCGAGCAGTACTTC

d_gene: .
abundance: .
j_gene: TRBJ1-1
v_gene: TRBV20-1
CDR3aa: CSASRVTEAFF
CDR3nt: TGCAGTGCTAGCAGGGTGACTGAAGCTTTCTTT

d_gene: .
abundance: .
j_gene: TRBJ2-1
v_gene: TRBV20-1
CDR3aa: CSANLEGNEQFF
CDR3nt: TGCAGTGCTAACCTGGAAGGGAATGAGCAGTTCTTC

d_gene: .
abundance: few
j_gene: TRBJ1-5
v_gene: TRBV6-1
CDR3aa: CASSDRYSNQPQHF
CDR3nt: TGTGCCAGCAGTGACCGGTATAGCAATCAGCCCCAGCATTTT

d_gene: .
abundance: many
j_gene: TRBJ2-7
v_gene: TRBV3-1
CDR3aa: CASSQGSAYEQYF
CDR3nt: TGTGCCAGCAGCCAAGGCTCAGCCTACGAGCAGTACTTC

d_gene: TRBD2
abundance: few
j_gene: TRBJ2-7
v_gene: TRBV29-1
CDR3aa: CSVEGPSGTYEQYF
CDR3nt: TGCAGCGTTGAAGGGCCTAGCGGAACCTACGAGCAGTACTTC

d_gene: TRBD1
abundance: many
j_gene: TRBJ1-1
v_gene: TRBV12-3/TRBV12-4
CDR3aa: CASSPSTGSGNTEAFF
CDR3nt: TGTGCCAGCAGTCCCTCGACAGGGTCAGGGAACACTGAAGCTTTCTTT

d_gene: .
abundance: many
j_gene: TRBJ2-7
v_gene: TRBV12-3/TRBV12-4
CDR3aa: CASSSLRFFYEQYF
CDR3nt: TGTGCCAGCAGTTCGCTTCGTTTTTTCTACGAGCAGTACTTC